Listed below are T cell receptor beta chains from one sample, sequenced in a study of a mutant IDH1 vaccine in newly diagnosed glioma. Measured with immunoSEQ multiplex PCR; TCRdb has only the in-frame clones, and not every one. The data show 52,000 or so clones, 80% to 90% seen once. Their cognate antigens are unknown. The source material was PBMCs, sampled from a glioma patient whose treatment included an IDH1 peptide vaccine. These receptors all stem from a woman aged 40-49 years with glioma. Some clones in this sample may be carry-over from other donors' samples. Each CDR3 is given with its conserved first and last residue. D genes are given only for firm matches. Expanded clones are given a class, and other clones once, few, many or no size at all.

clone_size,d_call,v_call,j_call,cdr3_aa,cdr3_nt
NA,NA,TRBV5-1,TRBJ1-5,CASSLEPGSDQPQHF,TGCGCCAGCAGCTTGGAACCAGGTTCCGATCAGCCCCAGCATTTT
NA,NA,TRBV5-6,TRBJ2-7,CASSPRGDYEQYF,TGTGCCAGCAGCCCGCGGGGAGACTACGAGCAGTACTTC
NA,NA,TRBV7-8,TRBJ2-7,CASSLVAGDHYEQYF,TGTGCCAGCAGCTTAGTGGCAGGGGACCACTACGAGCAGTACTTC
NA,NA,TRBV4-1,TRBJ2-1,CASSQDEAYGARNEQFF,TGCGCCAGCAGCCAAGATGAGGCATACGGGGCGCGGAATGAGCAGTTCTTC
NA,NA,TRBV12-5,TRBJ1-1,CASGFSTEAFF,TGTGCTAGTGGTTTCAGCACTGAAGCTTTCTTT
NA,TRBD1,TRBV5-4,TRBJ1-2,CASSQPGTGGYGYTF,TGTGCCAGCAGTCAACCCGGGACAGGGGGCTATGGCTACACCTTC
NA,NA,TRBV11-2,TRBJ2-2,CASSLGASVGELFF,TGTGCCAGCAGCTTAGGAGCGAGCGTCGGGGAGCTGTTTTTT
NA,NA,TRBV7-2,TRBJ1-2,CASRPGPGEYGYTF,TGTGCCAGCAGACCCGGCCCAGGGGAGTATGGCTACACCTTC
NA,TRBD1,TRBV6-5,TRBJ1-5,CASSYSGQGGQPQHF,TGTGCCAGCAGTTATTCCGGACAGGGCGGTCAGCCCCAGCATTTT
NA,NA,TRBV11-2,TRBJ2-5,CASSLAGSPAETQYF,TGTGCCAGCAGCTTAGCGGGCTCCCCGGCGGAGACCCAGTACTTC
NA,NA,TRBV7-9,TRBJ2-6,CASSLSRYIQSRANVLTF,TGTGCCAGCAGCTTAAGTAGATACATACAAAGTCGGGCCAACGTCCTGACTTTC
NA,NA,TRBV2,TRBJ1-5,CASKGLPGQPQHF,TGTGCCAGCAAGGGTCTGCCCGGTCAGCCCCAGCATTTT
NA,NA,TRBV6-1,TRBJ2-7,CASSEEDRGSRYEQYF,TGTGCCAGCAGTGAAGAGGACCGGGGTTCGCGCTACGAGCAGTACTTC
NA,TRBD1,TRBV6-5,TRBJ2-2,CASSLQGKAGELFF,TGTGCCAGCTCCCTACAGGGGAAGGCCGGGGAGCTGTTTTTT
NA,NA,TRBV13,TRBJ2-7,CASSLGRQTYEQYF,TGTGCCAGCAGCTTAGGTCGACAGACCTACGAGCAGTACTTC
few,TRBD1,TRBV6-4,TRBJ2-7,CASSESGQGAHEQYF,TGTGCCAGCAGTGAGTCGGGACAGGGGGCGCACGAGCAGTACTTC
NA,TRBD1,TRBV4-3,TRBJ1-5,CASSQVVGRGDQPQHF,TGCGCCAGCAGCCAAGTTGTTGGCAGGGGGGACCAGCCCCAGCATTTT